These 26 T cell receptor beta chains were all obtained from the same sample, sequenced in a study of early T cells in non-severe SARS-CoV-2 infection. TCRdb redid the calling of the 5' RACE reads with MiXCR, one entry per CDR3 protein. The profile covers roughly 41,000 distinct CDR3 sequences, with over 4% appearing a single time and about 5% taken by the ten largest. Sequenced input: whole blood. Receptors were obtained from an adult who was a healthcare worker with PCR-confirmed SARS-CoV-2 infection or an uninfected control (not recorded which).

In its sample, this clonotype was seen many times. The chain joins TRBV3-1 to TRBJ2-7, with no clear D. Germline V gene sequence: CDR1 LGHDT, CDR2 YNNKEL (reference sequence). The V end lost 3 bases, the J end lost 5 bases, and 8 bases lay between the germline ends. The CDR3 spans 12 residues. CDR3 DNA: TGTGCCAGCAGCCAGGGTCCCCACGAGCAGTACTTC. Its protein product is CASSQGPHEQYF.

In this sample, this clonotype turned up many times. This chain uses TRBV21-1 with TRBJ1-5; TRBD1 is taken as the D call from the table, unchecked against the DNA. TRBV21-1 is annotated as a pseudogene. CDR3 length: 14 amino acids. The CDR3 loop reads CASGGQARNQPQHF. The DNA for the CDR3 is TGTGCCAGCGGGGGACAGGCCCGCAATCAGCCCCAGCATTTT.

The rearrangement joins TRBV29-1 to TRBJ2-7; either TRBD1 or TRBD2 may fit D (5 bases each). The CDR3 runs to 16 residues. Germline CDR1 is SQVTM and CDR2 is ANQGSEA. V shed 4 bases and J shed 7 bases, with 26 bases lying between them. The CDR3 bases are TGCAGCGTTGGGGACCCCACTAGTTCAGATCCTCGGGAGCAGTACTTC. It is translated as CSVGDPTSSDPREQYF.

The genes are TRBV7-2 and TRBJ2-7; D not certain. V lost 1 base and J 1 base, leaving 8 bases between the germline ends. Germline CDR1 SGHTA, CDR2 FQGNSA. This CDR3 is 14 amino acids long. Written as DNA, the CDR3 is TGTGCCAGCAGCTTAGGAAGGTTATCCTACGAGCAGTACTTC. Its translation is CASSLGRLSYEQYF.

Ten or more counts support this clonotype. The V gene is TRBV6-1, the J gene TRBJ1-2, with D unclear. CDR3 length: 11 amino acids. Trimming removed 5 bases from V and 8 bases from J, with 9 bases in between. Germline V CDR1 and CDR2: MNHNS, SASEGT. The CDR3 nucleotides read TGTGCCAGCAGTTACATGGGCGGCTACACCTTC. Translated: CASSYMGGYTF.

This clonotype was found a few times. CDR3 residues: CASSLRAGYNEQFF. CDR3 DNA: TGCGCCAGCAGCCTAAGGGCTGGTTACAATGAGCAGTTCTTC. V and J are TRBV5-1 and TRBJ2-1; D is unresolved. The CDR3 length is 14 residues. Trimming took 4 bases from V and 4 from J, leaving 12 bases between them. Germline CDR1 reads SGHRS; CDR2 reads YFSETQ.

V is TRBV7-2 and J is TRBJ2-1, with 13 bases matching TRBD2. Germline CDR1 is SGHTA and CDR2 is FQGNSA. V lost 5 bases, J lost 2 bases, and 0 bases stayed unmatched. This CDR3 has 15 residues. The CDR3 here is CASSTSGRAYNEQFF. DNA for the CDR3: TGTGCCAGCAGCACTAGCGGGAGGGCCTACAATGAGCAGTTCTTC.

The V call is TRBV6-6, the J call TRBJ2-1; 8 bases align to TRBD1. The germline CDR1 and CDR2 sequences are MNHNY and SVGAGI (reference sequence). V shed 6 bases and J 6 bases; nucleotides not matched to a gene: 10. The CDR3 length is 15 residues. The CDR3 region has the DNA TGTGCCAGCAGCCCAGGGGGCCAGGTCTTCAATGAGCAGTTCTTC. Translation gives CASSPGGQVFNEQFF.

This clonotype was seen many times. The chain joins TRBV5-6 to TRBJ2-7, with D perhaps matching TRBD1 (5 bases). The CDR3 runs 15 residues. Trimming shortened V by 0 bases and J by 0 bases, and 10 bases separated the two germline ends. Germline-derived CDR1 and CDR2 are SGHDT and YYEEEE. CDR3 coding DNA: TGTGCCAGCAGCTTGGGACAGTCAAGCTCCTACGAGCAGTACTTC. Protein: CASSLGQSSSYEQYF.

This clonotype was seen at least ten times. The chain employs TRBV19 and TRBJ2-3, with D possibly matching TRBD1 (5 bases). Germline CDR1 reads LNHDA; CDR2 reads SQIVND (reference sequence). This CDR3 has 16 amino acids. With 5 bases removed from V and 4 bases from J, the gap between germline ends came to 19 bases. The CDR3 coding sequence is TGTGCCAGTAGTTCTTCCCCTTCGGACATCCCAGATACGCAGTATTTT. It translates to CASSSSPSDIPDTQYF.

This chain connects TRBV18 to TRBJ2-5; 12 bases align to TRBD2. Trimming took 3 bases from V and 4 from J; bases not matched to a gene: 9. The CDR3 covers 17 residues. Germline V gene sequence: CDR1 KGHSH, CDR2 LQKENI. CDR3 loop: CASSPSTSGSLRETQYF. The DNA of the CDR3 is TGTGCCAGCTCACCGTCGACTAGCGGGAGTTTGCGAGAGACCCAGTACTTC.

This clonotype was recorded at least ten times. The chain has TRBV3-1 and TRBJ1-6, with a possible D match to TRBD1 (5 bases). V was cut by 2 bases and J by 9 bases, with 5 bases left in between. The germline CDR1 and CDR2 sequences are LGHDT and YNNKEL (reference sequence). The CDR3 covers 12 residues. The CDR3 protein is CASSQQGSPLHF. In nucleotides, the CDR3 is TGTGCCAGCAGCCAACAGGGTTCACCCCTCCACTTT.

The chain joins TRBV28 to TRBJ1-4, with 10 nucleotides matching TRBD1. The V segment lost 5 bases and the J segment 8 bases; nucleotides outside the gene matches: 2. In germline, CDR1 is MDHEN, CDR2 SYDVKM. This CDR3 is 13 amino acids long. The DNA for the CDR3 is TGTGCCAGCAGTGGGACAGGGGTCGAAAAACTGTTTTTT. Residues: CASSGTGVEKLFF.

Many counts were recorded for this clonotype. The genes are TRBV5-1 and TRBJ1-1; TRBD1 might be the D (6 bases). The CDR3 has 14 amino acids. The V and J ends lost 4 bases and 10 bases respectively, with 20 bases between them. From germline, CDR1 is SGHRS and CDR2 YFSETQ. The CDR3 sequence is CASSVSGDRWGAFF. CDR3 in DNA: TGCGCCAGCAGCGTGTCAGGGGATAGATGGGGAGCTTTCTTT. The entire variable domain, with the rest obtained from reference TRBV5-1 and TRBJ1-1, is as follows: KAGVTQTPRYLIKTRGQQVTLSCSPISGHRSVSWYQQTPGQGLQFLFEYFSETQRNKGNFPGRFSGRQFSNSRSEMNVSTLELGDSALYLCASSVSGDRWGAFFGQGTRLTVV.

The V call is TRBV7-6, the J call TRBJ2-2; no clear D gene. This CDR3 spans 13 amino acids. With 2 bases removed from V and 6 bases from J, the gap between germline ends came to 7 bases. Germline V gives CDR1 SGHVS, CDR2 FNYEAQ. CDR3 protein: CASSLLEAGELFF. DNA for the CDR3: TGTGCCAGCAGCTTACTGGAAGCCGGGGAGCTGTTTTTT.

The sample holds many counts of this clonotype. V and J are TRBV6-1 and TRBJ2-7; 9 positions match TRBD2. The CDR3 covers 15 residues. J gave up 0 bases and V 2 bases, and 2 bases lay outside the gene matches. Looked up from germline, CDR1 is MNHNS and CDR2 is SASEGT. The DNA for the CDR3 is TGTGCCAGCAGTGAAAGCGGGGGGAGCTCCTACGAGCAGTACTTC. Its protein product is CASSESGGSSYEQYF.

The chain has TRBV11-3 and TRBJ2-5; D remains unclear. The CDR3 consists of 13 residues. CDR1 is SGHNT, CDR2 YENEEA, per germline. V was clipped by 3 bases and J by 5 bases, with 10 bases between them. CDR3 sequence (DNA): TGTGCCAGCAGCTTTCGAATAGGGGAGACCCAGTACTTC. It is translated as CASSFRIGETQYF.

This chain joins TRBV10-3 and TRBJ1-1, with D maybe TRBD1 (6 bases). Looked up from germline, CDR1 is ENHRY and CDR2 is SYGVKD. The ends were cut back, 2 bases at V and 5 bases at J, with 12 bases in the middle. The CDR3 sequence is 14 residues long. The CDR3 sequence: CAISEQGRDTEAFF. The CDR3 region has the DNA TGTGCCATCAGTGAGCAGGGGCGGGATACTGAAGCTTTCTTT.

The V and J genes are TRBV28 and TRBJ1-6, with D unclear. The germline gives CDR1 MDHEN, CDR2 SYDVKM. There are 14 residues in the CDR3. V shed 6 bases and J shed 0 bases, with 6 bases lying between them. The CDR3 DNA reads TGTGCCAGCAGGAGTAGCTCCTATAATTCACCCCTCCACTTT. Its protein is CASRSSSYNSPLHF.

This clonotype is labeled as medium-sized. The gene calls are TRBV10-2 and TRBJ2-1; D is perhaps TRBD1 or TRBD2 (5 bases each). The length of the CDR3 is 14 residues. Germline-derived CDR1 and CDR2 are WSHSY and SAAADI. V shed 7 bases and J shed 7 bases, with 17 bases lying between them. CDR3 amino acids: CASKGQGVRNEQFF. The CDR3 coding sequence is TGCGCCAGCAAAGGGCAGGGAGTGAGGAATGAGCAGTTCTTC.

The CDR3: CSARTSGITTGYNEQFF. The CDR3 coding sequence is TGCAGTGCTCGGACTAGCGGGATCACGACCGGGTACAATGAGCAGTTCTTC. J is TRBJ2-1 and V is TRBV20-1; 12 bases line up with TRBD2. The junction had 12 bases not matched to a gene; V was cut back by 5 bases and J by 4 bases. The CDR3 consists of 17 residues. Germline assignment: CDR1 DFQATT and CDR2 SNEGSKA (reference sequence).

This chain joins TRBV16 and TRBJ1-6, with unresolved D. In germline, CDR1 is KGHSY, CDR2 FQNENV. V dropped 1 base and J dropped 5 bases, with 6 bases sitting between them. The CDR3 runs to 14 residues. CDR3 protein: CASSQFSHNSPLHF. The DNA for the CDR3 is TGTGCCAGCAGCCAATTTTCCCATAATTCACCCCTCCACTTT. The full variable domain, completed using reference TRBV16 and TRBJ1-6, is GEEVAQTPKHLVRGEGQKAKLYCAPIKGHSYVFWYQQVLKNEFKFLISFQNENVFDETGMPKERFSAKCLPNSPCSLEIQATKLEDSAVYFCASSQFSHNSPLHFGNGTRLTVT.

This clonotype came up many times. The CDR3 loop is CASSLGRGAFNEQFF. The CDR3 DNA follows: TGTGCCAGCAGCTTAGGTCGGGGGGCGTTCAATGAGCAGTTCTTC. The chain recombines TRBV7-9 with TRBJ2-1; a weak D match, TRBD2 (7 bases). CDR1 is SEHNR, CDR2 FQNEAQ, per germline (reference sequence). Trimming stripped 1 base from V and 6 bases from J, with 13 bases between. The CDR3 totals 15 residues.

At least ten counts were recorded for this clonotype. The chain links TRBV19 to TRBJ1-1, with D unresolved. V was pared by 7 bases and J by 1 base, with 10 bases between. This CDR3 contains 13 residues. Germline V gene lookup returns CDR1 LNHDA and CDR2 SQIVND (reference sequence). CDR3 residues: CASTPKRNTEAFF. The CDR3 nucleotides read TGTGCCAGTACTCCAAAGAGGAACACTGAAGCTTTCTTT. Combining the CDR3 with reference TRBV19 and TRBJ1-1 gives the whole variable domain DGGITQSPKYLFRKEGQNVTLSCEQNLNHDAMYWYRQDPGQGLRLIYYSQIVNDFQKGDIAEGYSVSREKKESFPLTVTSAQKNPTAFYLCASTPKRNTEAFFGQGTRLTVV.

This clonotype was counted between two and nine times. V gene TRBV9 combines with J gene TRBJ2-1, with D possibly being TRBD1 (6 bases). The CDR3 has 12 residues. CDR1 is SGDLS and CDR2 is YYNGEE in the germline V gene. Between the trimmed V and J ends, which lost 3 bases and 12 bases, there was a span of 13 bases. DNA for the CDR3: TGTGCCAGCAGCGCCTACCAGGGGTGGCAGTTCTTC. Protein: CASSAYQGWQFF. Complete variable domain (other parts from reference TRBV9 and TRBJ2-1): DSGVTQTPKHLITATGQRVTLRCSPRSGDLSVYWYQQSLDQGLQFLIQYYNGEERAKGNILERFSAQQFPDLHSELNLSSLELGDSALYFCASSAYQGWQFFGPGTRLTVL.

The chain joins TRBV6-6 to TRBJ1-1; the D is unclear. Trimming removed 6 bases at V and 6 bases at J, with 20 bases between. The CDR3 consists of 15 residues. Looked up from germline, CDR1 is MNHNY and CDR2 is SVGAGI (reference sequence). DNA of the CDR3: TGTGCCAGCAGAAAGCCGGGCCAAGGGATATCTGAAGCTTTCTTT. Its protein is CASRKPGQGISEAFF.